The rows below give T cell receptor beta chains drawn from one sample of a study of OX40 agonist ivuxolimab in advanced cancers. Repertoires were generated with immunoSEQ multiplex PCR, while TCRdb's copy carries only in-frame clones and drops some. The table has more than 45,000 clones, around 85% seen once; the top ten hold 0.9% to 1.2%. The specimen comprised CD4+ or CD8+ T cells sorted from blood, sampled in a trial of the OX40 agonist ivuxolimab. The receptors were sampled from an adult with an advanced solid tumor such as melanoma, head and neck, liver or kidney cancer. Each CDR3 is given with its conserved first and last residue. Fields, in order: CDR3 length, J gene, V gene, CDR3 protein.

13,TRBJ2-7,TRBV7-8,CASSPGGGFEQYF
14,TRBJ1-6,TRBV7-2,CASSLRSGNSPLHF
13,TRBJ2-7,TRBV5-4,CASSTGTSYEQYF
13,TRBJ2-1,TRBV4-3,CASSPLRDNEQFF
14,TRBJ1-3,TRBV10-3,CAISERVSGNTIYF
15,TRBJ1-1,TRBV7-3,CASSYLGGMNTEAFF
14,TRBJ1-4,TRBV2,CASSAQDFNGKLFF
15,TRBJ2-2,TRBV5-6,CASSWGTGNTGELFF
14,TRBJ2-7,TRBV5-1,CASSEGLTSYEQYF
14,TRBJ1-1,TRBV19,CASSQDSLNTEAFF
12,TRBJ2-7,TRBV2,CASSPQIYEQYF
14,TRBJ2-7,TRBV2,CASRNRDNSYEQYF
14,TRBJ2-5,TRBV5-4,CASSLGQAQETQYF
13,TRBJ2-3,TRBV19,CASAVGGTDTQYF
13,TRBJ1-5,TRBV11-2,CASSLYWGQPQHF
13,TRBJ1-1,TRBV5-6,CASSWGPNTEAFF
15,TRBJ1-1,TRBV18,CASSLRQTLDTEAFF
15,TRBJ2-3,TRBV4-3,CASSTLAGATDTQYF
11,TRBJ2-1,TRBV21-1,CASRKLNEQFF
16,TRBJ2-3,TRBV19,CASSIPGQQNTDTQYF
12,TRBJ1-5,TRBV7-9,CASSRGDQPQHF
13,TRBJ2-1,TRBV13,CASSSPRYNEQFF
13,TRBJ2-2,TRBV6-5,CASSLGVPGELFF
14,TRBJ1-5,TRBV21-1,CASSWAGCLQPQHF
14,TRBJ2-4,TRBV5-6,CASSWGSVKNIQYF
12,.,TRBV11-1,CASSSGDYEQYF
15,TRBJ2-6,TRBV29-1,CSAGTGGTGANVLTF
16,TRBJ2-1,TRBV5-1,CASSLAPKGAGNEQFF
12,TRBJ2-5,TRBV11-3,CASRREQETQYF
16,TRBJ2-7,TRBV6-5,CASSYPAATGICEQYF
17,TRBJ2-4,TRBV7-8,CASSFLMAKLAKNIQYF
15,TRBJ2-2,TRBV19,CASSKAGRNTGELFF
13,TRBJ2-2,TRBV10-3,CAISGVAGGELFF
16,TRBJ2-1,TRBV19,CASSLRLAGGVNEQFF
17,TRBJ2-3,TRBV7-6,CASSSRDSGTYTDTQYF
16,TRBJ2-5,TRBV5-6,CASSPKGTGGLETQYF
14,TRBJ1-2,TRBV5-8,CASSLAELPYGYTF
15,TRBJ1-5,TRBV7-8,CASSFQVWDNQPQHF
14,TRBJ2-1,TRBV10-3,CAISPRTSSVEQFF
17,TRBJ2-3,TRBV4-3,CASSPQVPSGGRDTQYF
17,TRBJ2-3,TRBV5-4,CASRLTSGRARADTQYF
13,TRBJ1-1,TRBV30,CAWSVSRGTEAFF
15,TRBJ2-6,TRBV7-9,CASSIGQPGANVLTF
18,TRBJ2-5,TRBV15,CATSRDHGAGTGQETQYF
19,TRBJ2-4,TRBV6-1,CASSGRDRDYSLAKNIQYF